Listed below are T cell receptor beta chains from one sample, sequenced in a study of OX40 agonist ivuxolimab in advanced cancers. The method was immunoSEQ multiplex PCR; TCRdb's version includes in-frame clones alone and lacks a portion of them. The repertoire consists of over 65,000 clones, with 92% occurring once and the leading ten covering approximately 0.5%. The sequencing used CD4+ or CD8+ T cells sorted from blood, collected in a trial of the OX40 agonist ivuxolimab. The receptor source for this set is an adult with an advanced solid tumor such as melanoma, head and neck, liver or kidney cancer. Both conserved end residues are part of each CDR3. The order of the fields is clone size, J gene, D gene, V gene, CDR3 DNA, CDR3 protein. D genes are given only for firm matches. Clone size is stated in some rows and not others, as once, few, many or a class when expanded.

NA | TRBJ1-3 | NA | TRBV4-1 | TGCGCCAGCAGCCAAGTGCGAAACACCATATATTTT | CASSQVRNTIYF
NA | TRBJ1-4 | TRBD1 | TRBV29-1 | TGCAGCGTGGGGGACAGCCATAATGAAAAACTGTTTTTT | CSVGDSHNEKLFF
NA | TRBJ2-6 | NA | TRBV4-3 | TGCGCCAGCCGAGGGACCGGGGCCAACGTCCTGACTTTC | CASRGTGANVLTF
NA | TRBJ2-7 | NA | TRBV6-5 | TGTGCCAGCAAAGGGCCAATTCAGGGCGAGCAGTACTTC | CASKGPIQGEQYF
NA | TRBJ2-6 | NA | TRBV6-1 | TGTGCCAGCAGTGAAGCTCCTGGGGCCAACGTCCTGACTTTC | CASSEAPGANVLTF
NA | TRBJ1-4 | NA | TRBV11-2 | TGTGCCAGCAGCTCATCCCGGGGCAAACTGTTTTTT | CASSSSRGKLFF
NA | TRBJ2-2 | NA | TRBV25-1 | TGTGCCAGCACCCACCGGGACTCCCTGAACACCGGGGAGCTGTTTTTT | CASTHRDSLNTGELFF
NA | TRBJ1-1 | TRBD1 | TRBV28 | TGTGCCAGCAGTAGGGGACAGGCAAACACTGAAGCTTTCTTT | CASSRGQANTEAFF
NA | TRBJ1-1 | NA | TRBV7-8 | TGTGCCAGCAGCTTTTCGGGGGGGAATGAAGCTTTCTTT | CASSFSGGNEAFF
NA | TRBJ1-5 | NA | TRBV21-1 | TGTGCCAGCAGCCCTTTAGGAACAGGTAGCAATCAGCCCCAGCATTTT | CASSPLGTGSNQPQHF
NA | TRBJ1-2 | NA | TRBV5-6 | TGTGCCAGCAGCTTGGGGGTTGGCTACACCTTC | CASSLGVGYTF
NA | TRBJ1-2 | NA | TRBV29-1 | TGCAGCGTTGAAGATCCGGCACCTAGGGGCTACACCTTC | CSVEDPAPRGYTF
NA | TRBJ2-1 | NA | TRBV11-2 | TGTGCCAGCAGCGGGTTTAGCCGGGGGAGGAACAATGAGCAGTTCTTC | CASSGFSRGRNNEQFF
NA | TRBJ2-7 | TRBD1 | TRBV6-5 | TGTGCCAGCAGATCAAGGGACCGACAGGGGCAGTACTTC | CASRSRDRQGQYF
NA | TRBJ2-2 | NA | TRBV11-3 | TGTGCCAGCAGCTTTAACGTGGGCACCGGGGAGCTGTTTTTT | CASSFNVGTGELFF
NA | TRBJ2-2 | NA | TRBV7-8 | TGTGCCAGCAGCTTATTGAGGACGACTCGCGGGCAGAACACCGGGGAGCTGTTTTTT | CASSLLRTTRGQNTGELFF
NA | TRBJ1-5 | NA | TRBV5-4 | TGTGCCAGCAGCCGGGGGACCGATAAGCCCCAGCATTTT | CASSRGTDKPQHF
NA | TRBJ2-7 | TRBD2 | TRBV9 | TGTGCCAGCACTGGTAGCGGGAGGGCCTTCTACGAGCAGTACTTC | CASTGSGRAFYEQYF
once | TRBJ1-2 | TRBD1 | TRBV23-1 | TGCGCCAGCAGTCAATCATCCGATTCAGGGGGCGAAAGCTATGGCTACACCTTC | CASSQSSDSGGESYGYTF
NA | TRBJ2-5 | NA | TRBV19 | TGTGCCAGTAATGGGGCGCCCCAAGAGACCCAGTACTTC | CASNGAPQETQYF
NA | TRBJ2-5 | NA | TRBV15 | TGTGCCACCAGCAGAGGAGGTCAAGAGACCCAGTACTTC | CATSRGGQETQYF
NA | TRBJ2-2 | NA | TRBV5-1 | TGCGCCAGCAGCTTGGCTTGGTCGACCGGGGAGCTGTTTTTT | CASSLAWSTGELFF
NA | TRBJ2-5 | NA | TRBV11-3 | TGTGCCAGCAGCTTAAGTATTGCCGGGGATGAGACCCAGTACTTC | CASSLSIAGDETQYF
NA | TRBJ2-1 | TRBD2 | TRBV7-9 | TGTGCCAGCAGCCCTATGGGGGGAGCGGGAGGGTCACAGTTCTTC | CASSPMGGAGGSQFF
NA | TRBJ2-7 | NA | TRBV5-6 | TGTGCCAGCAGCTTGGGATCGGGGTCCAACTTATGGTTGTACGAGCAGTACTTC | CASSLGSGSNLWLYEQYF
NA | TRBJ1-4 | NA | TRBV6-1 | TGTGCCAGCAGTGAAACACTTGAAAAACTGTTTTTT | CASSETLEKLFF
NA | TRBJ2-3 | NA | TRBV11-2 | TGTGCCAGCAGCTTAGAGCGTGACACAGATACGCAGTATTTT | CASSLERDTDTQYF
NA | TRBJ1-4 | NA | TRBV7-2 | TGTGCCAGCAGCTTACAAGCAACTAATGAAAAACTGTTTTTT | CASSLQATNEKLFF
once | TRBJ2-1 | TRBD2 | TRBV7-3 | TGTGCCAGCAGCACGGGACTAGCCGAGCGCGGTGAGCAGTTCTTC | CASSTGLAERGEQFF
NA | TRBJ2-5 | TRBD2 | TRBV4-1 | TGCGCCAGCAGCCATCCTCTAGCGGAGGGGGAGACCCAGTACTTC | CASSHPLAEGETQYF
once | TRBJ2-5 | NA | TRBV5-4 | TGTGCCAGCAGCTTCGGAGGGCAGGGTCAAGAGACCCAGTACTTC | CASSFGGQGQETQYF
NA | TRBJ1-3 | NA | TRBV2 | TGTGCCAGCAACGTCGCGAGGCGTGGAAACACCATATATTTT | CASNVARRGNTIYF
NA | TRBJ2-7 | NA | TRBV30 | TGTGCCTGGAGGGGGTACTCCTACGAGCAGTACTTC | CAWRGYSYEQYF
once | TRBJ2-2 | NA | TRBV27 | TGTGCCAGCAGTTTATCAGTCCTGGGCGGGGAGCTGTTTTTT | CASSLSVLGGELFF
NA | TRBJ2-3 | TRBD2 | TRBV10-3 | TGTGCCATCAGAGCGGGAGGTTCTGCAGATACGCAGTATTTT | CAIRAGGSADTQYF
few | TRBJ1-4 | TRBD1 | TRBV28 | TGTGCCAGCAGTATGGACAGGGTTTCTGCAACTAATGAAAAACTGTTTTTT | CASSMDRVSATNEKLFF
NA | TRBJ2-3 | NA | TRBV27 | TGTGCCAGCAGTTTGAGGGGGTACGATACGCAGTATTTT | CASSLRGYDTQYF
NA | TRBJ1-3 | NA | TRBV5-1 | TGCGCCAGCAGCTTGGGGGGACACCTCTCTGGAAACACCATATATTTT | CASSLGGHLSGNTIYF
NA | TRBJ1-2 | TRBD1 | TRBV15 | TGTGCCACCAGCTCCGGGACAGGGTATGGCTACACCTTC | CATSSGTGYGYTF
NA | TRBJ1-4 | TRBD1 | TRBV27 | TGTGCCAGTTGGGACAGCGAAAAAGAAAAACTGTTTTTT | CASWDSEKEKLFF
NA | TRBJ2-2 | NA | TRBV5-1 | TGCGCCAGCAGCATAACCGGGACCGACTTCACCGGGGAGCTGTTTTTT | CASSITGTDFTGELFF